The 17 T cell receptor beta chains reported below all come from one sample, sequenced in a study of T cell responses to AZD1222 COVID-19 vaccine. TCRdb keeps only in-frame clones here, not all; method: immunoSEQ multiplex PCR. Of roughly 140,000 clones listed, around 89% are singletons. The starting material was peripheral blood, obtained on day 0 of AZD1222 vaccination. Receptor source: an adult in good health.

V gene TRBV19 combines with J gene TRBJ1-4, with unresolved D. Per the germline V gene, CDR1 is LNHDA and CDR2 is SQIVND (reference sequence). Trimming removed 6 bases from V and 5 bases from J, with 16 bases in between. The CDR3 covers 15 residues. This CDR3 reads CASRVGGQPNEKLFF. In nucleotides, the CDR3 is TGTGCCAGTAGGGTCGGTGGGCAGCCCAATGAAAAACTGTTTTTT.

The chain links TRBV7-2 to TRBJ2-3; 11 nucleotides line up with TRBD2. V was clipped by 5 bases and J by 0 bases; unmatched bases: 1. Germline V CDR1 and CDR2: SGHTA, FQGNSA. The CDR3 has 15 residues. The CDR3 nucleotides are TGTGCCAGCAGCCGGACTAGCGGGAGCACAGATACGCAGTATTTT. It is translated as CASSRTSGSTDTQYF.

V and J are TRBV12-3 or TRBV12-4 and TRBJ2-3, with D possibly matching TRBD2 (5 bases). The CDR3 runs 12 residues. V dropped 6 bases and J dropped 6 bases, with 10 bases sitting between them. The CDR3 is CASRGARDTQYF. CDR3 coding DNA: TGTGCCAGCAGGGGAGCGCGGGATACGCAGTATTTT.

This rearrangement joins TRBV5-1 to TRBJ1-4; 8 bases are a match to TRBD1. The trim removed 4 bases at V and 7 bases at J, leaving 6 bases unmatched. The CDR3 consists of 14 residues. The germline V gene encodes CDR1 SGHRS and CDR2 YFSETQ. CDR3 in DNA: TGCGCCAGCAGCATGGACAGGGAGGTTGAAAAACTGTTTTTT. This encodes CASSMDREVEKLFF.

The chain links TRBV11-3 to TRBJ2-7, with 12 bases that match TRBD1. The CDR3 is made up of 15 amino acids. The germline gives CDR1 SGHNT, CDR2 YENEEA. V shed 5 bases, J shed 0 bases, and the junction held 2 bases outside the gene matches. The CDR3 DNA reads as TGTGCCAGCAGCCAGGGACAGGGGGCCTCCTACGAGCAGTACTTC. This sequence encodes CASSQGQGASYEQYF.

For the CDR3, the DNA is TGTGCCAGTAGCCGGGACTACACCGGGGAGCTGTTTTTT. Encoded protein: CASSRDYTGELFF. The chain couples TRBV19 to TRBJ2-2, with a possible D match to TRBD2 (6 bases). CDR1 is LNHDA and CDR2 is SQIVND in the germline V gene (reference sequence). This CDR3 comprises 13 residues. Trimming pared 6 bases from V and 3 bases from J, leaving 8 bases between.

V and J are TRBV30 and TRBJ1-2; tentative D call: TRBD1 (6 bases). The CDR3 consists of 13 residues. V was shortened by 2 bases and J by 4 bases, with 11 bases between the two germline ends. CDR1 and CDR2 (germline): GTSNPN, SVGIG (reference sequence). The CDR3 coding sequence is TGTGCCTGGAGTCTGGCAGGGGTCTATGGCTACACCTTC. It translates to CAWSLAGVYGYTF.

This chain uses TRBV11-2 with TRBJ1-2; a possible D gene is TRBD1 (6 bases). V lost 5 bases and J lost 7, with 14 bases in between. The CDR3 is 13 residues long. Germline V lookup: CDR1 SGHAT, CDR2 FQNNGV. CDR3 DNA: TGTGCCAGCAGCCCCTCATGGACAGCTGGCTACACCTTC. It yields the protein CASSPSWTAGYTF.

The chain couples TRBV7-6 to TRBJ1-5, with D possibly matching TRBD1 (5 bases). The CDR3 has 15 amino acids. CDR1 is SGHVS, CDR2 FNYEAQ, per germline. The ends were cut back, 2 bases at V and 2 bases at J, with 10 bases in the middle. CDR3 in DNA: TGTGCCAGCAGCTTATCGGGGACGGGCAATCAGCCCCAGCATTTT. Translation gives CASSLSGTGNQPQHF.

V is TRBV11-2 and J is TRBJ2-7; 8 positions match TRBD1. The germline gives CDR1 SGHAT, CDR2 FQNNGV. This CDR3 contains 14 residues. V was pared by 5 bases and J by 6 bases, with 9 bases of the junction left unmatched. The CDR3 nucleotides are TGTGCCAGCAGCCTCCCAGGGGGCCTTCGCGAGCAGTACTTC. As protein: CASSLPGGLREQYF.

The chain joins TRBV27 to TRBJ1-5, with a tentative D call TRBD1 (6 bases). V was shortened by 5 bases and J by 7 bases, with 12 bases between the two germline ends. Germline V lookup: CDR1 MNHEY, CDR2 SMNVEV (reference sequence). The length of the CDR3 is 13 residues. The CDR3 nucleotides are TGTGCCAGCAGTAGGGGGGGAGTACAGCCCCAGCATTTT. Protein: CASSRGGVQPQHF.

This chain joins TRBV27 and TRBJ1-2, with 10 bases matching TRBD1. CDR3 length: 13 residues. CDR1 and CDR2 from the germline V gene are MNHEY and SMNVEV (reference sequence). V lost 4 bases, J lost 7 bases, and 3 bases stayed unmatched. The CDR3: CASSSRTGGGYTF. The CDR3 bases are TGTGCCAGCAGTTCCCGGACAGGGGGTGGCTACACCTTC.

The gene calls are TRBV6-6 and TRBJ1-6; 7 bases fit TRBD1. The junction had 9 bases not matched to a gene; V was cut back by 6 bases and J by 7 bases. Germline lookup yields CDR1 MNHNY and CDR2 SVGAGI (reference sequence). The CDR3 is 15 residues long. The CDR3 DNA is TGTGCCAGCAGCGAAACAGGGGCCCGAAATTCACCCCTCCACTTT. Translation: CASSETGARNSPLHF.

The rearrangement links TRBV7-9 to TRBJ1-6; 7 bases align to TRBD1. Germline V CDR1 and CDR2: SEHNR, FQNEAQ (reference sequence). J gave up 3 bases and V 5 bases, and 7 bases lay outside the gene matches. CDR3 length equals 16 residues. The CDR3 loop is CASSPGTELYNSPLHF. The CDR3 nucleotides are TGTGCCAGCAGCCCTGGGACAGAGCTCTATAATTCACCCCTCCACTTT.

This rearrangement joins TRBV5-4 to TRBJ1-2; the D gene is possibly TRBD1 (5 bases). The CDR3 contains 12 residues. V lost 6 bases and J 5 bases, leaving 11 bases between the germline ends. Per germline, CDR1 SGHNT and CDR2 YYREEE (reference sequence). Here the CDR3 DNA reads TGTGCCAGCACCGGGGCAGGGTATGGCTACACCTTC. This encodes CASTGAGYGYTF. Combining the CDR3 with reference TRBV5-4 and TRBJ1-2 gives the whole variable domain ETGVTQSPTHLIKTRGQQVTLRCSSQSGHNTVSWYQQALGQGPQFIFQYYREEENGRGNFPPRFSGLQFPNYSSELNVNALELDDSALYLCASTGAGYGYTFGSGTRLTVV.

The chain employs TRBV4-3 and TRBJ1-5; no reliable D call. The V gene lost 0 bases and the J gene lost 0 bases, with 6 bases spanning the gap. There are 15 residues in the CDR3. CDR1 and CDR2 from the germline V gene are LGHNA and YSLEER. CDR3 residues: CASSQDGSSNQPQHF. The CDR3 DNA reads TGCGCCAGCAGCCAAGATGGAAGTAGCAATCAGCCCCAGCATTTT.

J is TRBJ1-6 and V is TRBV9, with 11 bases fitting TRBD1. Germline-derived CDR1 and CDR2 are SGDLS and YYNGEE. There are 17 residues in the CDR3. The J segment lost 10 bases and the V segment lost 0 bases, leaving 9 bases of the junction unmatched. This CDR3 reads CASSVGGQGARRSPLHF. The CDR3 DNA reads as TGTGCCAGCAGCGTAGGTGGACAGGGGGCGCGTAGGTCACCCCTCCACTTT.